This TCR beta chain was retrieved from a study of graft-versus-host responses after intestinal transplantation. About the research overall: Among the recipients, transplants were multivisceral, liver-intestinal, or isolated intestinal.

The researchers put around 200,000 CFSE-labeled responder cells into plates with around 200,000 irradiated, violet-dye-labeled stimulator cells. Sorting of proliferating CFSE-low CD3+CD4+ and CD3+CD8+ responders took place after the reaction. Data came from immunoSEQ multiplex PCR; TCRdb stores just in-frame clones and leaves some out. Of 15,000 to 20,000 clones listed, 30% to 40% are singletons. Sequenced here: alloreactive CD8+ T cells from a mixed lymphocyte reaction culture, sampled before intestinal transplant. Subset reported: CFSE-low proliferating T cells sorted from approximately six-day pre-transplant mixed lymphocyte reaction (GvH or HvG direction). The receptor comes from a human patient who received an intestinal transplant.

The CDR3 region is CAISEGRVAHHNEQFF. For the CDR3, the DNA is TGTGCCATCAGTGAGGGGAGGGTAGCGCATCACAATGAGCAGTTCTTC. V and J are TRBV10-3 and TRBJ2-1; 7 bases line up with TRBD2. Germline-derived CDR1 and CDR2 are ENHRY and SYGVKD. The CDR3 runs 16 residues. Unmatched junction bases numbered 9, after V lost 2 bases and J lost 5 bases.